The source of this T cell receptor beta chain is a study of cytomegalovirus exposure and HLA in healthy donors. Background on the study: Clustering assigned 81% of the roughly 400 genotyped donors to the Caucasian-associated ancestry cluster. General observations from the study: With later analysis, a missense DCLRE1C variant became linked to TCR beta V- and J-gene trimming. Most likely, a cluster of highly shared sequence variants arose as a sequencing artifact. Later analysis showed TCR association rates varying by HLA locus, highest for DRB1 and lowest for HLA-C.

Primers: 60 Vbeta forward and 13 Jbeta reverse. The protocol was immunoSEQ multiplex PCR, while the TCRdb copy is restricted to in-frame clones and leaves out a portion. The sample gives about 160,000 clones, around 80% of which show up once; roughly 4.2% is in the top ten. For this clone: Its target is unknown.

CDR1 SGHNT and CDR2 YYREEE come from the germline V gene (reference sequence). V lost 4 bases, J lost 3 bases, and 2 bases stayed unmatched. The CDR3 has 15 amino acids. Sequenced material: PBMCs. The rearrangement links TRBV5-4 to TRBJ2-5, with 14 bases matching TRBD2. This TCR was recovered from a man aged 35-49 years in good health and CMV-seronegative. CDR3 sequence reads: CASSKTSGGEETQYF. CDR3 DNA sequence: TGTGCCAGCAGCAAGACTAGCGGGGGGGAAGAGACCCAGTACTTC.